This entry lists 19 T cell receptor beta chains sequenced from one sample in a study of CXCR3-negative and CXCR3-positive naive CD8 T cells. The TRB cDNA libraries were prepared by 5' RACE with UMI labels. TCRdb reprocessed the 5' RACE reads and keeps a single row for each CDR3 protein, giving no DNA. Reported are approximately 88,000 distinct CDR3 sequences; the ten largest clones contain over 1.5%. The sequencing input was naive CXCR3- CD8+ T cells from blood. Subset: CD45RO-CCR7+CD27+CD95- naive CD8+ T cells lacking CXCR3 (TNR3-). The receptor set was obtained from a human donor in good health. Some clones in this sample may be carry-over from other donors' samples.

The gene calls are TRBV5-6 and TRBJ2-7; absent DNA, TCRdb's TRBD1 call cannot be checked. The CDR3 contains 14 residues. Germline CDR1 SGHDT, CDR2 YYEEEE. The chain's CDR3 is CASSYGTGDHEQYF.

This CDR3 reads CASSWRAVGDEQFF. The chain carries TRBV27 and TRBJ2-1. Germline CDR1 MNHEY, CDR2 SMNVEV (reference sequence). This CDR3 spans 14 amino acids.

The V and J genes are TRBV27 and TRBJ2-1; TCRdb names TRBD1, which stays unverified in the absence of DNA. The CDR3 spans 13 residues. Germline-derived CDR1 and CDR2 are MNHEY and SMNVEV (reference sequence). This CDR3 reads CASRTGAYNEQFF.

The chain has TRBV3-1 and TRBJ1-5. This CDR3 contains 18 residues. Looked up from germline, CDR1 is LGHDT and CDR2 is YNNKEL (reference sequence). CDR3 protein: CASSQDPPWEGLGQPQHF.

The chain recombines TRBV20-1 with TRBJ2-7. This CDR3 is 14 amino acids long. Germline lookup yields CDR1 DFQATT and CDR2 SNEGSKA (reference sequence). Here the CDR3 reads CSFQTTGTSYEQYF.

This chain joins TRBV9 and TRBJ2-7; as DNA is missing, the TRBD1 call by TCRdb cannot be tested. This CDR3 has 15 residues. Per the germline V gene, CDR1 is SGDLS and CDR2 is YYNGEE. The CDR3 region is CASSPSGQGSYEQYF.

The V gene is TRBV29-1, the J gene TRBJ1-1; the D call of TRBD1 rests on TCRdb alone, since no DNA is present to check it. Germline-derived CDR1 and CDR2 are SQVTM and ANQGSEA. This CDR3 comprises 18 residues. CDR3 sequence: CSVEDLGTANGMNTEAFF.

The V and J genes are TRBV29-1 and TRBJ1-1; TCRdb picks TRBD1, but there is no DNA to check that call. The CDR3 is 14 residues long. From germline, CDR1 is SQVTM and CDR2 ANQGSEA. The CDR3 loop reads CSVPTPVGQAEAFF.

The chain combines TRBV12-3 or TRBV12-4 with TRBJ2-7. The CDR3 is 12 amino acids. CDR3 residues: CASRASGYEQYF.

The V call is TRBV23-1, the J call TRBJ2-7; TCRdb calls TRBD1, which cannot be checked without DNA. TRBV23-1 is labeled an ORF, and its function is uncertain. There are 14 residues in the CDR3. This CDR3 is CASSQSSRVAEQYF.

The chain employs TRBV28 and TRBJ2-2; as DNA is missing, the TRBD1 call by TCRdb cannot be tested. CDR1 is MDHEN and CDR2 is SYDVKM in the germline V gene. The CDR3 covers 16 residues. Here the CDR3 reads CASSLQGTGGSGELFF.

The CDR3 loop reads CASSLGVEGGEQFF. The chain combines TRBV7-6 with TRBJ2-1; without DNA, the TCRdb call of TRBD1 cannot be checked. This CDR3 has 14 amino acids. The germline gives CDR1 SGHVS, CDR2 FNYEAQ. The whole variable domain, remainder taken from reference TRBV7-6 and TRBJ2-1, is GAGVSQSPRYKVTKRGQDVALRCDPISGHVSLYWYRQALGQGPEFLTYFNYEAQQDKSGLPNDRFSAERPEGSISTLTIQRTEQRDSAMYRCASSLGVEGGEQFFGPGTRLTVL.

This chain uses TRBV27 with TRBJ2-1; there is no DNA to check the TCRdb D call of TRBD1. Germline CDR1 MNHEY, CDR2 SMNVEV (reference sequence). This CDR3 has 13 amino acids. This chain's CDR3 is CASSLGEGNEQFF.

The V call is TRBV12-3 or TRBV12-4, the J call TRBJ2-7; with no DNA, the TCRdb D assignment of TRBD2 cannot be verified. The CDR3 extends over 19 amino acids. This chain's CDR3 is CASSLSWAGTSGRSYEQYF.

The CDR3 sequence is CASSSGTESEDTQYF. The chain couples TRBV5-6 to TRBJ2-3; TCRdb returns TRBD1, unconfirmable since there is no DNA. Germline V lookup: CDR1 SGHDT, CDR2 YYEEEE. CDR3 size: 15 residues.

The chain links TRBV19 to TRBJ2-7; TCRdb names TRBD1, which stays unverified in the absence of DNA. CDR1 and CDR2 (germline): LNHDA, SQIVND (reference sequence). CDR3 size: 15 residues. CDR3 loop: CASSIKAAGATEQYF.

The rearrangement uses TRBV4-1 and TRBJ2-1; TCRdb's D call of TRBD2 is untestable without DNA. Germline loops: CDR1 MGHRA, CDR2 YSYEKL. CDR3 length: 15 amino acids. This CDR3 reads CASSQDGRAVDEQFF.

This chain links TRBV7-9 with TRBJ2-2. This CDR3 spans 16 amino acids. In germline, CDR1 is SEHNR, CDR2 FQNEAQ (reference sequence). The CDR3 loop is CASSLGYDPNTGELFF.

The chain combines TRBV7-9 with TRBJ2-1. Germline V CDR1 and CDR2: SEHNR, FQNEAQ (reference sequence). The CDR3 is made up of 16 amino acids. CDR3: CASSLSLAGAYNEQFF. The full variable domain, its missing parts supplied by reference TRBV7-9 and TRBJ2-1, is DTGVSQNPRHKITKRGQNVTFRCDPISEHNRLYWYRQTLGQGPEFLTYFQNEAQLEKSRLLSDRFSAERPKGSFSTLEIQRTEQGDSAMYLCASSLSLAGAYNEQFFGPGTRLTVL.